The clone carrying this T cell receptor (beta chain) has a count of ten or more. Its antigen is undetermined. This record comes from a study of cytomegalovirus exposure and HLA in healthy donors. Study-wide results and caveats: For cytomegalovirus status, the classifier reportedly gave diagnoses with high specificity and sensitivity.

The donors belonged to the roughly 110-subject validation cohort, separate from the approximately 700-subject first cohort. Using immunoSEQ multiplex PCR, the repertoire was profiled, and TCRdb retains in-frame clones only, with some absent. The sample holds 200,000 or so clones; around four fifths are singletons and the top ten take around 5.6%. Trimming pared 6 bases from V and 5 bases from J, leaving 26 bases between. Germline V gives CDR1 MNHEY, CDR2 SMNVEV (reference sequence). CDR3 length equals 17 residues. This TCR was sampled from a woman aged 18-35 years in good health and CMV-seronegative. The sample was PBMCs. This chain connects TRBV27 to TRBJ2-7, with D possibly being TRBD1 or TRBD2 (6 bases each). This CDR3 is CASSQRKKYQGTHEQYF. The CDR3 DNA reads as TGTGCCAGCAGCCAACGGAAAAAGTACCAGGGGACTCACGAGCAGTACTTC.